This TCR beta chain comes out of a study of spatial heterogeneity in lung cancer. As to time point: sample taken at primary tumor resection. This clonotype is large. The library was built for alpha chains, so this beta chain is an off-target read and its size means little. TCRdb called the 5' RACE reads again in MiXCR, with one record for every CDR3 protein. Of around 1,000 distinct CDR3 sequences in the sample, roughly 12% are singletons; the top ten hold approximately 11%. V was trimmed by 8 bases and J by 8 bases, leaving 19 bases between them. There are 13 residues in the CDR3. The germline V gene has CDR1 SQVTM and CDR2 ANQGSEA.

Sample: normal lung tissue next to the tumor, taken at surgery. The TCR sequence derives from a female donor with early-stage non-small cell lung cancer. The chain employs TRBV29-1 and TRBJ2-1; possibly TRBD2 for D (6 bases). As DNA, the CDR3 is TGCAGCTCGGGGGAAACGGGTAGCTATGAGCAGTTCTTC. Its translation: CSSGETGSYEQFF.